This TCR beta chain stems from a study of glioma-infiltrating T cells after dendritic cell vaccination. Overall study context: Between about 2002 and 2012, patients got autologous tumor lysate-pulsed dendritic cell vaccines.

Input was roughly 2.2 ug genomic DNA, or all available if less. Generated by immunoSEQ multiplex PCR, the TCRdb table keeps only in-frame clones and is missing some. The data contain under 100,000 clones, roughly 84% of them seen just once; the ten biggest clones take up about 3.2%. The CDR3 consists of 16 residues. Trimming removed 4 bases from V and 1 base from J; junction bases left unmatched: 8. Looked up from germline, CDR1 is SGHTA and CDR2 is FQGNSA. This clonotype was obtained from a human donor with glioblastoma. This chain connects TRBV7-2 to TRBJ2-7, with 9 nucleotides matching TRBD2. The sequencing used blood, collected before dendritic cell vaccination. CDR3 region: CASSWQGTSGSYEQYF. DNA of the CDR3: TGTGCCAGCAGCTGGCAGGGAACTAGCGGGTCCTACGAGCAGTACTTC.